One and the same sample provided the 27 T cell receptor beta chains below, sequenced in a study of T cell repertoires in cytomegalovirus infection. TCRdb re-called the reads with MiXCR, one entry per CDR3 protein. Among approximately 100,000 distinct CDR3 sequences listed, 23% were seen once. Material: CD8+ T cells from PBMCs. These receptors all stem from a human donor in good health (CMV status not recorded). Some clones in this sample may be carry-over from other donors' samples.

The CDR3 reads CASSLEMTGATNEKLFF. The CDR3 nucleotides read TGTGCCAGCAGCTTAGAGATGACGGGGGCAACTAATGAAAAACTGTTTTTT. The rearrangement uses TRBV7-9 and TRBJ1-4, with a weak D call TRBD1 (5 bases). Germline V gene lookup returns CDR1 SEHNR and CDR2 FQNEAQ (reference sequence). CDR3 length: 17 residues. V was clipped by 1 base and J by 0 bases, with 12 bases between them. The whole variable domain, filled in from reference TRBV7-9 and TRBJ1-4, reads DTGVSQNPRHKITKRGQNVTFRCDPISEHNRLYWYRQTLGQGPEFLTYFQNEAQLEKSRLLSDRFSAERPKGSFSTLEIQRTEQGDSAMYLCASSLEMTGATNEKLFFGSGTQLSVL.

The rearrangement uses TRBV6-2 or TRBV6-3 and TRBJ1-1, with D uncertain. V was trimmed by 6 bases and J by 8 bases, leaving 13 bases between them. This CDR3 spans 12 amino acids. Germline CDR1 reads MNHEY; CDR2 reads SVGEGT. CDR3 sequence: CASSPVALEAFF. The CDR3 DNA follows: TGTGCCAGCAGCCCAGTGGCACTCGAAGCTTTCTTT.

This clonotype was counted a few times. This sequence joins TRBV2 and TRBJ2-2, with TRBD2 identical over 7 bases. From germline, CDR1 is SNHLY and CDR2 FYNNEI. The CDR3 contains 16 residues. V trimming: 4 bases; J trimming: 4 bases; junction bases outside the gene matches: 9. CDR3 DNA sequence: TGTGCCAGCAGTGTCTCCCTGGGCGGGAGCACCGGGGAGCTGTTTTTT. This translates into CASSVSLGGSTGELFF.

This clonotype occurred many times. The CDR3 loop reads CASSPSDSSYEQYF. The CDR3 DNA reads TGTGCCAGCAGCCCCTCGGACAGTTCCTACGAGCAGTACTTC. The chain couples TRBV7-2 to TRBJ2-7; D might be TRBD1 (6 bases). Trimming stripped 5 bases from V and 1 base from J, with 12 bases between. Germline CDR1 reads SGHTA; CDR2 reads FQGNSA. The CDR3 runs to 14 residues.

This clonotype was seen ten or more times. Here the CDR3 reads CASSPEDGRGRNEAFF. CDR3 DNA sequence: TGTGCCAGCAGCCCTGAAGATGGGAGGGGACGTAATGAAGCTTTCTTT. The gene calls are TRBV28 and TRBJ1-1, with D maybe TRBD1 (5 bases). Germline lookup yields CDR1 MDHEN and CDR2 SYDVKM. Trimming took 6 bases from V and 7 from J, leaving 24 bases between them. There are 16 residues in the CDR3.

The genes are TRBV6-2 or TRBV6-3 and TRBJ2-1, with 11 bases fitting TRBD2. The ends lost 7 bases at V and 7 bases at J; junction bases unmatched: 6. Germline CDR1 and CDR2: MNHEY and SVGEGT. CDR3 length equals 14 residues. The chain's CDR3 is CASIGLAGGNEQFF. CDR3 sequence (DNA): TGTGCCAGCATCGGACTAGCGGGTGGGAATGAGCAGTTCTTC.

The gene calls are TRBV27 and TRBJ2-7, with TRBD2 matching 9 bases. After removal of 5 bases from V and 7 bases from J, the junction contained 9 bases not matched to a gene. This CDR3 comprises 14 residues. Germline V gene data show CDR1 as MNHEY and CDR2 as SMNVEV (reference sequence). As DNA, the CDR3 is TGTGCCAGCAGTACCGGGAGCGGGAGGTTTGAGCAGTACTTC. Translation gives CASSTGSGRFEQYF.

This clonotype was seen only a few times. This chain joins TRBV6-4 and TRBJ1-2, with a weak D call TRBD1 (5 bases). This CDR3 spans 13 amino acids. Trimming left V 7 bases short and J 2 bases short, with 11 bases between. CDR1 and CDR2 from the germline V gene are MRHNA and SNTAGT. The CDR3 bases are TGTGCCAGCAAGAGTAGACAGAACTATGGCTACACCTTC. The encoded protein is CASKSRQNYGYTF.

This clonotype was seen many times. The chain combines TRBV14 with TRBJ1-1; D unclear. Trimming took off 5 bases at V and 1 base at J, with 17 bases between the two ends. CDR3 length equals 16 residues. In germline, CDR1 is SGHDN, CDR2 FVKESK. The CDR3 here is CASSAWDVSGNTEAFF. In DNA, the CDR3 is TGTGCCAGCAGCGCTTGGGATGTTTCAGGGAACACTGAAGCTTTCTTT.

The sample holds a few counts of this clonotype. CDR3 sequence reads: CASRRGGIMIYGYTF. In nucleotides, the CDR3 is TGTGCCAGCAGGCGAGGGGGCATAATGATCTATGGCTACACCTTC. The chain couples TRBV27 to TRBJ1-2; 7 bases fit TRBD1. V was clipped by 6 bases and J by 4 bases; unmatched bases: 11. The CDR3 totals 15 residues. The germline V gene encodes CDR1 MNHEY and CDR2 SMNVEV (reference sequence).

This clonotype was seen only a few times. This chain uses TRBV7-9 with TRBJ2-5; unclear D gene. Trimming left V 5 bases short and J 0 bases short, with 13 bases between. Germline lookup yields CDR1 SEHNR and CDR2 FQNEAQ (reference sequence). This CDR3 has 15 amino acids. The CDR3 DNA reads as TGTGCCAGCAGCGAAGTACCCAGGAACCAAGAGACCCAGTACTTC. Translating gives CASSEVPRNQETQYF.

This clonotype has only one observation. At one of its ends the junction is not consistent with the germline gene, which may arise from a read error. CDR3 region: CVSFLAAGSSYNEQFF. CDR3 bases: TGTGTCAGCTTCCTCGCGGCGGGTAGCTCCTACAATGAGCAGTTCTTC. The V call is TRBV11-2, the J call TRBJ2-1, with a possible D match to TRBD2 (5 bases). The CDR3 runs to 16 residues. Germline V gives CDR1 SGHAT, CDR2 FQNNGV.

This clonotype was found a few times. This CDR3 is CASGQTSLGEAGELFF. CDR3 DNA sequence: TGTGCCAGCGGTCAGACTAGCCTAGGCGAGGCCGGGGAGCTGTTTTTT. This rearrangement joins TRBV28 to TRBJ2-2; 7 bases agree with TRBD2. The CDR3 is 16 residues long. Trimming at V came to 8 bases and at J to 6 bases, leaving 15 bases not matched to a gene. Germline CDR1 MDHEN, CDR2 SYDVKM.

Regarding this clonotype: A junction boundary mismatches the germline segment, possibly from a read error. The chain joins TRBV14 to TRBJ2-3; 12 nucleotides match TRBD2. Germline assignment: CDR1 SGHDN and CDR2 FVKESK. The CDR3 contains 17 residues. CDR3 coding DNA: TGTGCCAGTAGCCAAGGAGCTAGCGGGGGGGCCCAAGATACGCAGTATTTT. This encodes CASSQGASGGAQDTQYF.

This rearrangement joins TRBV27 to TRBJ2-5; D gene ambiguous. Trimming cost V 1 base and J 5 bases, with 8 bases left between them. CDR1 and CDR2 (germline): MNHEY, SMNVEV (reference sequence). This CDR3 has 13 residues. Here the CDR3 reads CASSLYLGETQYF. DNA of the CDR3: TGTGCCAGCAGTTTATATTTGGGGGAGACCCAGTACTTC.

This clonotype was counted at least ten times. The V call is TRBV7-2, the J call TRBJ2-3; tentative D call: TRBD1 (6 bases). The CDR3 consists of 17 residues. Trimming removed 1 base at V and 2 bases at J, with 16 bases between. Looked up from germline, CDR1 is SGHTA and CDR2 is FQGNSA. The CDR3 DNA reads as TGTGCCAGCAGCTTAGTTTGGGGGCGAGGGCCCACAGATACGCAGTATTTT. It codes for CASSLVWGRGPTDTQYF.

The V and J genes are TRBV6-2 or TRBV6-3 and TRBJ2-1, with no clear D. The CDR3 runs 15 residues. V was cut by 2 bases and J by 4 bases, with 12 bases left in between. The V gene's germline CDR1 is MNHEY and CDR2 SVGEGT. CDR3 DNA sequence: TGTGCCAGCAGTTACGAGCTAGATCGTTACAATGAGCAGTTCTTC. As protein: CASSYELDRYNEQFF.

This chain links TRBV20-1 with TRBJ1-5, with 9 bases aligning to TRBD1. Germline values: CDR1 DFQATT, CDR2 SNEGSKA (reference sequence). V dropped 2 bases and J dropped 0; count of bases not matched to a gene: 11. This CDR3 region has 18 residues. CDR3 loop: CSARRTGARGYSNQPQHF. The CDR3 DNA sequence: TGCAGTGCTAGACGGACAGGGGCGAGGGGATATAGCAATCAGCCCCAGCATTTT.

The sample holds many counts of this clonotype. CDR3 bases: TGTGCCAGCAGCCAGCAGGGGGCCGTGAACACTGAAGCTTTCTTT. Encoded protein: CASSQQGAVNTEAFF. The V and J genes are TRBV14 and TRBJ1-1, with 8 bases matching TRBD1. The V gene's germline CDR1 is SGHDN and CDR2 FVKESK. Trimming removed 3 bases from V and 0 bases from J; junction bases left unmatched: 3. CDR3 length equals 15 residues.

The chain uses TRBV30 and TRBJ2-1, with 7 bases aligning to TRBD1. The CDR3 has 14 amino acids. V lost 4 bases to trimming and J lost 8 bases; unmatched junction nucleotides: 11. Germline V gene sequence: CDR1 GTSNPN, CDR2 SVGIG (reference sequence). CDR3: CAWINSGGSDEQFF. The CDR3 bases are TGTGCCTGGATTAATTCAGGGGGTAGCGATGAGCAGTTCTTC. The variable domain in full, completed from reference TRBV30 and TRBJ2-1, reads SQTIHQWPATLVQPVGSPLSLECTVEGTSNPNLYWYRQAAGRGLQLLFYSVGIGQISSEVPQNLSASRPQDRQFILSSKKLLLSDSGFYLCAWINSGGSDEQFFGPGTRLTVL.

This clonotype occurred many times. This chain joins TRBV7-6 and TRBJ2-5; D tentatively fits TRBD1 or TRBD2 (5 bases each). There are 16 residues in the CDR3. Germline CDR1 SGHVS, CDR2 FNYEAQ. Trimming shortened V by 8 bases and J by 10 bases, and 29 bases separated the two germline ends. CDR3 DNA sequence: TGTGCCAGCTCTCAGGGTTCGGAGCTAAGGAAGGAGGACCAGTACTTC. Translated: CASSQGSELRKEDQYF.

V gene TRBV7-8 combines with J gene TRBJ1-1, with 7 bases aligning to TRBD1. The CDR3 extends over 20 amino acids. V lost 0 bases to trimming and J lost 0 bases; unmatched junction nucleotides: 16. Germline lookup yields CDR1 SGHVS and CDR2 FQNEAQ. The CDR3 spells CASSLAWSTGGGGLNTEAFF. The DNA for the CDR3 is TGTGCCAGCAGCTTAGCGTGGTCAACCGGAGGGGGCGGGTTGAACACTGAAGCTTTCTTT.

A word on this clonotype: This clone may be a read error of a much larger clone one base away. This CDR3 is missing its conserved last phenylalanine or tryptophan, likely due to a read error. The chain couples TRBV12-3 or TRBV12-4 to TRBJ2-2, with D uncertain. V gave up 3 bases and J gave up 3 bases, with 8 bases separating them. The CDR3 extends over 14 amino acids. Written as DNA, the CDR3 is TGTGCCAGCAGTTTTTTAGGATACACCGGGGAGCTGTTTTAT. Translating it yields CASSFLGYTGELFY.

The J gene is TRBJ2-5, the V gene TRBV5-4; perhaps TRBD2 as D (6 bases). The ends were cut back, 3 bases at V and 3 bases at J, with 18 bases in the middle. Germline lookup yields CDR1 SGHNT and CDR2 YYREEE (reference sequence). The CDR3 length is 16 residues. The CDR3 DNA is TGTGCCAGCAGCTGGGGGGACCAGGGCTTAAAAGAGACCCAGTACTTC. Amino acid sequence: CASSWGDQGLKETQYF. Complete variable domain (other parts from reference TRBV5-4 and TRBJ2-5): ETGVTQSPTHLIKTRGQQVTLRCSSQSGHNTVSWYQQALGQGPQFIFQYYREEENGRGNFPPRFSGLQFPNYSSELNVNALELDDSALYLCASSWGDQGLKETQYFGPGTRLLVL.

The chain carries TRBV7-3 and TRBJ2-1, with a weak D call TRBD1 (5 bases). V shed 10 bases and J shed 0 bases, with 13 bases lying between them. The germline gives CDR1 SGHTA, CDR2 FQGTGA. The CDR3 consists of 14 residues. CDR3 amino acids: CAILGAVSYNEQFF. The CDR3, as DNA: TGTGCCATCCTTGGGGCTGTCTCCTACAATGAGCAGTTCTTC.

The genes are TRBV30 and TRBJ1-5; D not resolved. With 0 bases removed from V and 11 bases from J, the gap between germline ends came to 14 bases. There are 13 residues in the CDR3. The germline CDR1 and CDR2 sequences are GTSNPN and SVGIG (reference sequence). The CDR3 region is CAWSVHLGETQHF. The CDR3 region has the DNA TGTGCCTGGAGTGTACATCTGGGTGAGACCCAGCATTTT.

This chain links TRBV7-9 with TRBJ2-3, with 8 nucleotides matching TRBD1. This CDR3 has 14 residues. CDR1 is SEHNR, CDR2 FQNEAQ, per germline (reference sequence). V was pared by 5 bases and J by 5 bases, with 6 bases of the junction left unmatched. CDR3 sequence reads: CASSHRGSLDTQYF. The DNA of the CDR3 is TGTGCCAGCAGCCACAGGGGGTCCCTAGATACGCAGTATTTT.